Following are 7 T cell receptor beta chains from one sample sequenced in a study of blood T cell repertoires in COVID-19 (dated by TCRdb to about 2020). Libraries were prepared through the immunoSEQ multiplex PCR assay. In its TCRdb copy, this immuneACCESS table keeps in-frame sequences only and misses some clones. Where compared with another copy, unresolved V genes explain less than half of these, and the others have no known cause. The sample table contains 200,000 to 250,000 clones; only one count was recorded for 80% of them. The ten largest clones capture roughly 4.5% of the sample. The specimen was PBMCs or T cells enriched from blood (not recorded which). Receptors were obtained from a man aged 25-40 years with acute COVID-19.

The gene calls are TRBV11-3 and TRBJ1-1; the D is unclear. V dropped 3 bases and J dropped 2 bases, with 10 bases sitting between them. This CDR3 is 14 amino acids long. CDR1 and CDR2 from the germline V gene are SGHNT and YENEEA. The CDR3 loop reads CASSFAGSNTEAFF. CDR3 nucleotides: TGTGCCAGCAGCTTTGCGGGCAGTAACACTGAAGCTTTCTTT.

This clone was picked up one time. The chain couples TRBV5-3 to TRBJ1-2, with a weak D call TRBD1 (5 bases). TRBV5-3 is known as an ORF, though its function is uncertain. Trimming left V 9 bases short and J 0 bases short, with 15 bases between. The CDR3 is 14 amino acids. The CDR3 DNA sequence: TGTGCCACGGGGGATAGGGTCTCTAACTATGGCTACACCTTC. Encoded protein: CATGDRVSNYGYTF.

This clone was seen a single time. This chain connects TRBV9 to TRBJ1-5; 9 bases are a match to TRBD1. The trim removed 3 bases at V and 4 bases at J, leaving 5 bases unmatched. The germline V gene encodes CDR1 SGDLS and CDR2 YYNGEE. CDR3 size: 15 residues. The CDR3 coding sequence is TGTGCCAGCAGCGCCGCGGACAGGGGAAATCAGCCCCAGCATTTT. Its translation: CASSAADRGNQPQHF. The variable domain in full, completed from reference TRBV9 and TRBJ1-5, reads DSGVTQTPKHLITATGQRVTLRCSPRSGDLSVYWYQQSLDQGLQFLIQYYNGEERAKGNILERFSAQQFPDLHSELNLSSLELGDSALYFCASSAADRGNQPQHFGDGTRLSIL.

This chain connects TRBV6-1 to TRBJ2-7; D possibly corresponds to TRBD1 (6 bases). In germline, CDR1 is MNHNS, CDR2 SASEGT. The CDR3 spans 17 residues. Trimming removed 3 bases from V and 3 bases from J, with 21 bases in between. CDR3 loop: CASSEAETGPGYYEQYF. Written as DNA, the CDR3 is TGTGCCAGCAGTGAGGCAGAAACAGGGCCGGGGTACTACGAGCAGTACTTC.

The chain links TRBV10-2 to TRBJ1-4; D not resolved. The CDR3 runs to 14 residues. The germline V gene has CDR1 WSHSY and CDR2 SAAADI. Trimming stripped 6 bases from V and 3 bases from J, with 11 bases between. The CDR3 region has the DNA TGCGCCAGCAGGGTAGGAGGACCTAATGAAAAACTGTTTTTT. Its translation: CASRVGGPNEKLFF.

Only a few counts were recorded for this clone. The rearrangement links TRBV5-1 to TRBJ2-3; TRBD2 aligns across 8 bases. There are 13 residues in the CDR3. The V gene end was trimmed by 5 bases and the J gene end by 5 bases; junction bases not matched to a gene: 4. The germline gives CDR1 SGHRS, CDR2 YFSETQ. CDR3 loop: CASRGLDGDTQYF. The CDR3 DNA sequence: TGCGCCAGCAGGGGACTAGATGGAGATACGCAGTATTTT.

The chain uses TRBV9 and TRBJ1-1, with no clear D. The V end was cut by 5 bases, the J end by 0 bases, with 20 bases between. Per germline, CDR1 SGDLS and CDR2 YYNGEE. This CDR3 spans 17 amino acids. DNA for the CDR3: TGTGCCAGCAGTGTATCAGCCGGGAACCCGATGAACACTGAAGCTTTCTTT. Its protein product is CASSVSAGNPMNTEAFF.